The T cell receptor beta chain under discussion was sequenced for a study of blood T cell repertoires in COVID-19. About the study: Acute and convalescent COVID-19 samples came from the United States, Italy and Spain. T cells, B-cell-depleted T cells, or PBMCs supplied cDNA or gDNA.

Patients at the Seattle site were enrolled during active infection and followed longitudinally. Per the study methods: Reference gene primer amplification in the assay estimated nucleated cell counts. The repertoire was sequenced with immunoSEQ multiplex PCR; TCRdb's copy has only in-frame clones and lacks some. V and J calls and clone size follow that table, whereas D and trimming were derived from the DNA. In the table there are some 140,000 clones, 75% to 85% of which are singletons. The CDR3 is made up of 15 amino acids. After removal of 3 bases from V and 1 base from J, the junction contained 2 bases not matched to a gene. The germline gives CDR1 SGHTA, CDR2 FQGTGA.

The receptor was isolated from a woman in her 70s with COVID-19, enrolled during active disease. The chain recombines TRBV7-3 with TRBJ2-1; 8 bases align to TRBD1. The sample was peripheral blood. CDR3 protein: CASSFDRGSYNEQFF. The CDR3 DNA sequence: TGTGCCAGCAGCTTCGACAGGGGATCCTACAATGAGCAGTTCTTC.